This T cell receptor beta chain is drawn from a study of identical twins. Study findings and constraints: In beta out-of-frame sequences, the excess sharing between twins was weaker. Modelling approaches yielded underestimates of out-of-frame TCR alpha sharing between monozygotic twins.

TCRdb used MiXCR to reprocess the 5' RACE reads, holding one entry per CDR3 protein. This table holds 600,000 to 800,000 distinct CDR3 sequences, around 21% found once. Comments on this clonotype: Its antigen is unidentified.

This CDR3 region has 15 residues. With V trimmed by 2 bases and J by 6 bases, 9 bases remained unmatched. The germline V gene has CDR1 SGHTA and CDR2 FQGTGA. This same sample was also part of a study on T cells expressing NK-cell markers. As that report states: Sequenced donors, eight in total, included seven who were HCMV-seropositive and one who was seronegative. The contribution of dominant NKG2C+ clonotypes to CD8+ T cells in about six donors was 1.0-7.0%.

The origin of this receptor is a woman younger than 35 in good health. The sample comprised PBMCs. The chain carries TRBV7-3 and TRBJ2-7; 8 bases map to TRBD2. The CDR3 nucleotides are TGTGCCAGCAGCTTATCGGCTAGCGGGTACGTCGAGCAGTACTTC. It translates to CASSLSASGYVEQYF.